Sequencing of this T cell receptor beta chain was carried out in a study of regulatory T cells in long-lasting Graves disease. Findings of the study overall: Persistent patients shared more public clonotypes (under 3,000) than newly diagnosed patients (966).

Time point noted: newly diagnosed GD, antithyroid drugs for less than 3 months. Following extraction of RNA from PBMCs, that RNA was used to make the TCR library. Tubes containing EDTA received approximately 9.8 milliliters of drawn peripheral blood. This clonotype occurred many times. As yet, its antigen is unknown. Germline V lookup: CDR1 MNHNS, CDR2 SASEGT. Between the trimmed V and J ends, which lost 1 base and 4 bases, there was a span of 5 bases. The length of the CDR3 is 14 residues. Combining iRepertoire HTBI primers with Arm-PCR of CDR3 regions, the authors built TCR beta libraries. TCRdb used MiXCR to reprocess the multiplex PCR reads, holding one entry per CDR3 protein. The data show approximately 480,000 distinct CDR3 sequences, under 20% seen once. The same sample was also used in a study of T cells in Graves' hyperthyroidism and ophthalmopathy. That report notes: Stable disease denoted Graves' hyperthyroidism without ophthalmopathy progression within 18 months. Researchers ran a first-round RT-PCR on the TCR CDR3 using the HTBI primer set.

The chain combines TRBV6-1 with TRBJ2-6; TRBD2 is a possible D gene (5 bases). This TCR came from a man in his forties or fifties with Graves disease. Sequencing used peripheral blood mononuclear cells (PBMCs), obtained at new diagnosis, from a patient treated with antithyroid drugs. DNA of the CDR3: TGTGCCAGCAGTGAAGGAGGGGGGGCCAACGTCCTGACTTTC. Translating gives CASSEGGGANVLTF.